This T cell receptor (beta chain) was obtained from a study of spatial heterogeneity in lung cancer. This clonotype appeared many times. Its antigen is unidentified. This beta chain is a stray sequence in a library constructed for alpha chains; its clone size is not meaningful. TCRdb independently ran MiXCR on the 5' RACE reads; one entry per CDR3 protein. The sample lists some 15,000 distinct CDR3 sequences; 4.7% were seen once. Indicated time point: sample taken at primary tumor resection. Study results and limitations: Within tumors, counts of expanded alpha and beta TCRs tracked tumor mutation counts.

The input for sequencing was lung tumor tissue, taken at surgery. This TCR came from a female donor with early-stage non-small cell lung cancer.

The DNA of the CDR3 is TGTGCCAGCAGCCCGAACGAGGAGACCCAGTACTTC. This codes for CASSPNEETQYF. The rearrangement uses TRBV11-2 and TRBJ2-5, with D hard to call. Trimming shortened V by 5 bases and J by 5 bases, and 9 bases separated the two germline ends. CDR3 length: 12 residues. Germline V gives CDR1 SGHAT, CDR2 FQNNGV.